One and the same sample provided the 14 T cell receptor beta chains below, sequenced in a study of blood T cell repertoires in COVID-19 (dated by TCRdb to 2020 to 2022). The receptor library was made with the immunoSEQ multiplex PCR assay. Here the immuneACCESS table is served through TCRdb, limited to in-frame sequences with V and J called. Missing clones are a known gap in these copies; in checked studies unresolved V genes cover under half, and the rest lacks a known reason. Across this sample there are 200,000 to 300,000 clones, with nearly 90% seen only once. The top ten clonotypes cover 3% to 3.5% of the sample. Material: peripheral blood. Receptors originate from a man aged 18 to 35 with active or convalescent COVID-19.

The CDR3, as DNA: TGTGCCAGCAGTGTTACGAGATCAACTAATGAAAAACTGTTTTTT. This codes for CASSVTRSTNEKLFF. V is TRBV2 and J is TRBJ1-4, with D unclear. CDR1 and CDR2 (germline): SNHLY, FYNNEI. V was shortened by 4 bases and J by 0 bases, with 9 bases between the two germline ends. There are 15 residues in the CDR3.

V usage is TRBV27 and J usage is TRBJ1-1; D is ambiguous. The CDR3 loop spans 15 amino acids. The germline V gene has CDR1 MNHEY and CDR2 SMNVEV (reference sequence). Trimming shortened V by 5 bases and J by 1 base, and 14 bases separated the two germline ends. The CDR3 sequence is CASSPSGMGNTEAFF. The CDR3 bases are TGTGCCAGCAGTCCCAGCGGCATGGGGAACACTGAAGCTTTCTTT.

The chain combines TRBV7-3 with TRBJ2-6; D is perhaps TRBD2 (6 bases). This CDR3 has 15 amino acids. Germline V gives CDR1 SGHTA, CDR2 FQGTGA. Trimming cost V 9 bases and J 0 bases, with 12 bases left between them. The CDR3 loop is CASSPGGSGANVLTF. The CDR3 DNA reads TGTGCCAGTAGCCCCGGGGGCTCTGGGGCCAACGTCCTGACTTTC.

The V gene is TRBV7-3, the J gene TRBJ2-1; 9 nucleotides align to TRBD1. V was pared by 5 bases and J by 6 bases, with 17 bases of the junction left unmatched. In germline, CDR1 is SGHTA, CDR2 FQGTGA. The CDR3 spans 18 residues. CDR3 amino acids: CASSKQGANEAVFNEQFF. DNA of the CDR3: TGTGCCAGCAGCAAACAGGGGGCCAATGAGGCCGTCTTCAATGAGCAGTTCTTC.

This sequence joins TRBV9 and TRBJ2-3, with 10 positions matching TRBD2. CDR3 length: 18 residues. CDR1 SGDLS and CDR2 YYNGEE come from the germline V gene. After removal of 3 bases from V and 1 base from J, the junction contained 11 bases not matched to a gene. CDR3 bases: TGTGCCAGCAGCGAGGGGGGTGGGACTAGCGACCGCACAGATACGCAGTATTTT. Its protein is CASSEGGGTSDRTDTQYF.

V gene TRBV10-3 combines with J gene TRBJ1-1; D may be TRBD1 (5 bases). This CDR3 has 13 residues. The germline V and J ends were trimmed by 4 bases and 10 bases, with 16 bases remaining between them. Germline CDR1 is ENHRY and CDR2 is SYGVKD. CDR3 in DNA: TGTGCCATCAGTGCCTTGGGGCTGTCAAGAGCTTTCTTT. Amino acid sequence: CAISALGLSRAFF.

Notes on this clone: Other DNA sequences of this sample code for an identical CDR3. This rearrangement joins TRBV18 to TRBJ2-5; tentative D call: TRBD1 (5 bases). Germline lookup yields CDR1 KGHSH and CDR2 LQKENI. The V end was cut by 3 bases, the J end by 1 base, with 6 bases between. The CDR3 is made up of 13 amino acids. The CDR3 loop is CASSPDSQETQYF. In DNA form, the CDR3 reads TGTGCCAGCTCACCCGACAGCCAAGAGACCCAGTACTTC.

The chain joins TRBV13 to TRBJ1-6, with D possibly matching TRBD1 (6 bases). Germline CDR1 reads PRHDT; CDR2 reads FYEKMQ (reference sequence). The length of the CDR3 is 13 residues. V was clipped by 2 bases and J by 9 bases, with 8 bases between them. The CDR3 sequence: CASSLTGRSPLHF. CDR3 DNA sequence: TGTGCCAGCAGCTTAACAGGGCGTTCACCCCTCCACTTT.

V is TRBV29-1 and J is TRBJ2-5; D is possibly TRBD2 (5 bases). CDR1 and CDR2 (germline): SQVTM, ANQGSEA. There are 14 residues in the CDR3. The germline V and J ends were trimmed by 2 bases and 5 bases, with 15 bases remaining between them. CDR3 DNA: TGCAGCGTTGAAAGAGCGGCAGCGAGTGAGACCCAGTACTTC. This sequence encodes CSVERAAASETQYF.

The chain joins TRBV3-1 (or the pseudogene TRBV3-2) to TRBJ2-3, with 10 bases matching TRBD2. This CDR3 has 16 residues. The J segment lost 7 bases and the V segment lost 3 bases, leaving 10 bases of the junction unmatched. CDR1 is LGHDT and CDR2 is YNNKEL in the germline V gene (reference sequence). The CDR3 sequence is CASSHLSWTSGNTQYF. In nucleotides, the CDR3 is TGTGCCAGCAGCCACCTTAGCTGGACTAGCGGAAATACGCAGTATTTT.

This clone appeared once. The chain couples TRBV9 to TRBJ2-5, with TRBD1 matching over 8 bases. Germline V gene sequence: CDR1 SGDLS, CDR2 YYNGEE. The CDR3 spans 14 residues. V shed 3 bases, J shed 5 bases, and the junction held 6 bases outside the gene matches. The CDR3 is CASSGTGLAETQYF. In nucleotides, the CDR3 is TGTGCCAGCAGCGGGACAGGGTTAGCCGAGACCCAGTACTTC.

The chain recombines TRBV15 with TRBJ2-1, with D perhaps TRBD2 (6 bases). Trimming shortened V by 1 base and J by 1 base, and 11 bases separated the two germline ends. The germline gives CDR1 LNHNV, CDR2 YYDKDF (reference sequence). The CDR3 consists of 16 residues. The chain's CDR3 is CATSRGLARSYNEQFF. The DNA for the CDR3 is TGTGCCACCAGCAGAGGGCTAGCGAGATCCTACAATGAGCAGTTCTTC.

This rearrangement joins TRBV18 to TRBJ1-4; D unresolved. V was cut by 3 bases and J by 0 bases, with 11 bases left in between. The CDR3 runs 16 residues. Germline lookup yields CDR1 KGHSH and CDR2 LQKENI. The CDR3 here is CASSPQRASTNEKLFF. The DNA for the CDR3 is TGTGCCAGCTCACCGCAGAGGGCTTCAACTAATGAAAAACTGTTTTTT. Full variable domain (rest looked up from reference TRBV18 and TRBJ1-4): NAGVMQNPRHLVRRRGQEARLRCSPMKGHSHVYWYRQLPEEGLKFMVYLQKENIIDESGMPKERFSAEFPKEGPSILRIQQVVRGDSAAYFCASSPQRASTNEKLFFGSGTQLSVL.

The chain uses TRBV7-8 and TRBJ2-1; 9 bases align to TRBD2. With V trimmed by 6 bases and J by 9 bases, 15 bases remained unmatched. In germline, CDR1 is SGHVS, CDR2 FQNEAQ. CDR3 length equals 16 residues. The DNA for the CDR3 is TGTGCCAGCAGTAGTCTGGTAGCGGGAGCTCAGGGTGAGCAGTTCTTC. Amino acids: CASSSLVAGAQGEQFF.